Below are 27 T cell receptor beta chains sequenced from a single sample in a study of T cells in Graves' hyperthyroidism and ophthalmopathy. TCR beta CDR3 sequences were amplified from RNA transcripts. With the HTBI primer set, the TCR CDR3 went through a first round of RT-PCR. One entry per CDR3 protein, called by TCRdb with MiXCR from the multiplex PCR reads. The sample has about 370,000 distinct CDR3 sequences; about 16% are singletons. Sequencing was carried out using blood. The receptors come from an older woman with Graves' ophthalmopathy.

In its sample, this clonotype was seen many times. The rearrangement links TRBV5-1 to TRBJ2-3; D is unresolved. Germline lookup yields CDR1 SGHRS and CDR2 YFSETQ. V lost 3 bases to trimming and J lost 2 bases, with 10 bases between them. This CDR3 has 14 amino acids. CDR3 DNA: TGCGCCAGCAGCTCGGATCGATTCACAGATACGCAGTATTTT. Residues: CASSSDRFTDTQYF.

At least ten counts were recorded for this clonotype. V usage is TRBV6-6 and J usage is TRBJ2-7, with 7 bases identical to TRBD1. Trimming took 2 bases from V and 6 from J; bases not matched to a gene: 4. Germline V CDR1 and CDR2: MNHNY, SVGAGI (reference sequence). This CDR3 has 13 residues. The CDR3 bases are TGTGCCAGCAGTTACAGAGGGGGCGGCGAGCAGTACTTC. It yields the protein CASSYRGGGEQYF.

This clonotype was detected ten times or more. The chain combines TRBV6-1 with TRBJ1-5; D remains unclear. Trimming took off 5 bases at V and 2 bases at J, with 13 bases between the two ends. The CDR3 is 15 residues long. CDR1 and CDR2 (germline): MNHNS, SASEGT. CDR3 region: CASSYEVDRNQPQHF. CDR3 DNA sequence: TGTGCCAGCAGTTACGAGGTCGACCGCAATCAGCCCCAGCATTTT.

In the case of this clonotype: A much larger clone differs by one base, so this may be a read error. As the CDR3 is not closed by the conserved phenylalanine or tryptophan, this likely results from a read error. CDR3 loop: CASSLVAIYTDTQYL. CDR3 DNA: TGTGCCAGCAGCTTAGTAGCGATCTACACAGATACGCAGTATCTT. The genes are TRBV11-2 and TRBJ2-3; D perhaps matches TRBD2 (5 bases). Germline lookup yields CDR1 SGHAT and CDR2 FQNNGV. This CDR3 comprises 15 residues. V was clipped by 1 base and J by 2 bases, with 10 bases between them.

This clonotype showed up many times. The CDR3 is CATGPGQDPYTDTQYF. The CDR3 DNA is TGTGCCACCGGCCCGGGGCAGGACCCGTACACAGATACGCAGTATTTT. This chain uses TRBV11-1 with TRBJ2-3; D may correspond to TRBD1 or TRBD2 (5 bases each). Germline CDR1 reads SGHAT; CDR2 reads FQDESV (reference sequence). The CDR3 is made up of 16 amino acids. V lost 10 bases, J lost 2 bases, and 22 bases lay in between.

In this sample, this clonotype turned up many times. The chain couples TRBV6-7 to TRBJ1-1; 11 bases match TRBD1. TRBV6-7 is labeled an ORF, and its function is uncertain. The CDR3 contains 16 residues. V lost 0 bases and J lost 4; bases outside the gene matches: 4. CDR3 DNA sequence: TGTGCCAGCAGTTACTCGAGGACAGGGGGCTTCACTGAAGCTTTCTTT. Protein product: CASSYSRTGGFTEAFF.

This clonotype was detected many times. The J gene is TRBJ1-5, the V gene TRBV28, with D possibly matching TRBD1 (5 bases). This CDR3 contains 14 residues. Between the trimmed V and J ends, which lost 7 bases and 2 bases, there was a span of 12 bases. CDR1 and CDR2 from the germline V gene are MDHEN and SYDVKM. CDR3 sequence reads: CASTTRVGNQPQHF. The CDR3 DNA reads TGTGCCAGCACCACCAGGGTCGGCAATCAGCCCCAGCATTTT. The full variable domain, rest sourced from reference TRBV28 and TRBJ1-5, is DVKVTQSSRYLVKRTGEKVFLECVQDMDHENMFWYRQDPGLGLRLIYFSYDVKMKEKGDIPEGYSVSREKKERFSLILESASTNQTSMYLCASTTRVGNQPQHFGDGTRLSIL.

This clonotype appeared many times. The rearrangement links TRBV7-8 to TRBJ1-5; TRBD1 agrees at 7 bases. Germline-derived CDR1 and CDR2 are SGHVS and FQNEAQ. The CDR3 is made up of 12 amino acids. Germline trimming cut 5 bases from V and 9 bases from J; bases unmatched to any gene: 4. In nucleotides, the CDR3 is TGTGCCAGCAGCAGCGCAGGGGGGCCCCAGCATTTT. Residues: CASSSAGGPQHF.

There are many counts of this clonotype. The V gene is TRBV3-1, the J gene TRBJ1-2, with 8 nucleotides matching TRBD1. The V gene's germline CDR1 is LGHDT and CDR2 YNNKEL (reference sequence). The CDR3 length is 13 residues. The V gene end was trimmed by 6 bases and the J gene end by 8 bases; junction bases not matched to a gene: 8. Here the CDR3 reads CASRVRGRDGYTF. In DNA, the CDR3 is TGTGCCAGCAGGGTCAGGGGGCGCGACGGCTACACCTTC.

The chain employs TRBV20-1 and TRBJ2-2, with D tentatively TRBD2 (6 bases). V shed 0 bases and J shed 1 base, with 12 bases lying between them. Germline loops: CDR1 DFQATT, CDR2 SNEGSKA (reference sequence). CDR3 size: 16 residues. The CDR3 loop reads CSARDPWRGNTGELFF. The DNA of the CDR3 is TGCAGTGCTAGAGATCCCTGGCGGGGGAACACCGGGGAGCTGTTTTTT.

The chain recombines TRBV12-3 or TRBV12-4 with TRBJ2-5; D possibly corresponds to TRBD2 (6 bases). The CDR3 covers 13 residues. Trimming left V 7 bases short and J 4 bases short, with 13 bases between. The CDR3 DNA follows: TGTGCCAGCATGGCGGGGACTGCAGAGACCCAGTACTTC. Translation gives CASMAGTAETQYF.

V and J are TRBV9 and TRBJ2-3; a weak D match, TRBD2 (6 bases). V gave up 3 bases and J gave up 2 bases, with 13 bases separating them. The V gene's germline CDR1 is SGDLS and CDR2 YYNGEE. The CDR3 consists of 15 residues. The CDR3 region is CASSGGVAVTDTQYF. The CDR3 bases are TGTGCCAGCAGCGGAGGGGTAGCGGTCACAGATACGCAGTATTTT.

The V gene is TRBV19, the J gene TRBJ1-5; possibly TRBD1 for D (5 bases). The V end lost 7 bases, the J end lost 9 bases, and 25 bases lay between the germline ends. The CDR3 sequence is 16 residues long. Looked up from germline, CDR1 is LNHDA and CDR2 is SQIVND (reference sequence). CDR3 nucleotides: TGTGCCAGTACCAGGGAGGGGCCTGCGCTCGATCGGCCCCAGCATTTT. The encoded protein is CASTREGPALDRPQHF.

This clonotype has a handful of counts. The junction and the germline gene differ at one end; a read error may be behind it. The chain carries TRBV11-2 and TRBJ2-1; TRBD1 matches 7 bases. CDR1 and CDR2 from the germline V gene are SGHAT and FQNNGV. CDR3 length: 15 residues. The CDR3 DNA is TGCGCCAGCAGCCCCCAGGGGGACCCAGGAAATGAGCAGTTCTTC. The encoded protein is CASSPQGDPGNEQFF.

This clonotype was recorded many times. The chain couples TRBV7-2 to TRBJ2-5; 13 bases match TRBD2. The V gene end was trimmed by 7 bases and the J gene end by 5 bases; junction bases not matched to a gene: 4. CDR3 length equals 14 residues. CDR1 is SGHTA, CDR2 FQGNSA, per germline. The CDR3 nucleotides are TGTGCCAGCATACTAGCGGGAGGGAAGGAGACCCAGTACTTC. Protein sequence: CASILAGGKETQYF.

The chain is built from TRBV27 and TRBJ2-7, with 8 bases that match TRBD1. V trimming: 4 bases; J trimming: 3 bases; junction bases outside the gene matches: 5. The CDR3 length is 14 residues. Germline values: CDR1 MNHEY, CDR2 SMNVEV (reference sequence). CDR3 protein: CASSSWTGYYEQYF. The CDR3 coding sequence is TGTGCCAGCAGTTCATGGACAGGGTACTACGAGCAGTACTTC.

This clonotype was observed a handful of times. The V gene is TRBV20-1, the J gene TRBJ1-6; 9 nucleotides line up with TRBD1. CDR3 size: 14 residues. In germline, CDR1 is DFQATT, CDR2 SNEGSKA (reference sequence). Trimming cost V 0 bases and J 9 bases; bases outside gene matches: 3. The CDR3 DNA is TGCAGTGCTAGAGAGGGGACAGGGCTTTCACCCCTCCACTTT. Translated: CSAREGTGLSPLHF.

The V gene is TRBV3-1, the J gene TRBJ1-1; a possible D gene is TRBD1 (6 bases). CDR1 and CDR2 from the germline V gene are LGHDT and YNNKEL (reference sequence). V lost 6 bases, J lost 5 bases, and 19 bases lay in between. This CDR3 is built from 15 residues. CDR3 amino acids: CASSVPTGGTTEAFF. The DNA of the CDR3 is TGTGCCAGCAGTGTCCCGACAGGTGGAACGACTGAAGCTTTCTTT.

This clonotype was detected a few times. The CDR3 protein is CASALTGNTGELFF. The DNA for the CDR3 is TGTGCCAGCGCCCTCACCGGGAACACCGGGGAGCTGTTTTTT. The chain uses TRBV11-2 and TRBJ2-2; D gene unclear. This CDR3 has 14 amino acids. Germline V lookup: CDR1 SGHAT, CDR2 FQNNGV. Trimming took off 8 bases at V and 1 base at J, with 11 bases between the two ends.

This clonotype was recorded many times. The CDR3 is CASSEGRAYNEQFF. The CDR3 region has the DNA TGCGCCAGCAGTGAGGGGAGGGCCTACAATGAGCAGTTCTTC. The chain is built from TRBV10-2 and TRBJ2-1; 7 bases are a match to TRBD2. Germline lookup yields CDR1 WSHSY and CDR2 SAAADI. J gave up 2 bases and V 2 bases, and 0 bases lay outside the gene matches. The CDR3 extends over 14 amino acids.

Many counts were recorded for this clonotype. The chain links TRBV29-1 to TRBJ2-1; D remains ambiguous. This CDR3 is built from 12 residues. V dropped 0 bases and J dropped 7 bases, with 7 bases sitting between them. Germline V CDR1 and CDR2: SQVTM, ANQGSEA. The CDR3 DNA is TGCAGCGTTGAAGATCTTTGGAATGAGCAGTTCTTC. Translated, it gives CSVEDLWNEQFF.

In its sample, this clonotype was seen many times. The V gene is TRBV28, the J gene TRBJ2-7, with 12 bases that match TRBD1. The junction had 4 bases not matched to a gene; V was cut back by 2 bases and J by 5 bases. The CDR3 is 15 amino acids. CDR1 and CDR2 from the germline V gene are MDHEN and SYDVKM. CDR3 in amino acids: CASSLPGTGGNEQYF. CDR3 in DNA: TGTGCCAGCAGTTTACCTGGGACAGGGGGCAACGAGCAGTACTTC.

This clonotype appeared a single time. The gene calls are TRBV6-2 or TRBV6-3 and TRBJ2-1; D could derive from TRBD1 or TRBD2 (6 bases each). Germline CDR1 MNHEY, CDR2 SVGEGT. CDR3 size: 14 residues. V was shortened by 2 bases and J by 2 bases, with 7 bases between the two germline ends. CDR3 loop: CASSYRGPYNEQFF. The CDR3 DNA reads TGTGCCAGCAGTTACCGGGGGCCCTACAATGAGCAGTTCTTC.

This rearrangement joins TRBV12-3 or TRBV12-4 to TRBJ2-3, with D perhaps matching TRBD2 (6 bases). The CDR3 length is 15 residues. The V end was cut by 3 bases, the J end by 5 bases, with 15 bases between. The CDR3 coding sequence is TGTGCCAGCAGTTTGTTCAGGGAGGAGGTAGATACGCAGTATTTT. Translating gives CASSLFREEVDTQYF.

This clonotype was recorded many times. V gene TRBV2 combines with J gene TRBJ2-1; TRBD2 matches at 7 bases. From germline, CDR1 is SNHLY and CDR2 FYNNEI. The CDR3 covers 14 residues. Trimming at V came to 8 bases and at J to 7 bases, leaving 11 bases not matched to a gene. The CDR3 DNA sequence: TGTGCCAGCGGACAAACGGGGGAGGGTAATGAGCAGTTCTTC. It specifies CASGQTGEGNEQFF.

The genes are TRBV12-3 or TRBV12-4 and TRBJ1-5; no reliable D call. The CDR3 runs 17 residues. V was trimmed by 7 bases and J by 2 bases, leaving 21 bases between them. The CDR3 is CASIPRMEGWGNQPQHF. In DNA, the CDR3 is TGTGCCAGCATACCTAGGATGGAGGGATGGGGCAATCAGCCCCAGCATTTT.

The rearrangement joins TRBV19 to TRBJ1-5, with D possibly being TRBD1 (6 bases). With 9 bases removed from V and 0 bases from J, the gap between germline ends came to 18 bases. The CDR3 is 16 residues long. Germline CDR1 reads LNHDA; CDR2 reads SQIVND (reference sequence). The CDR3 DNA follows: TGTGCCAGCAACCCTGTCGGACAGTTTAGCAATCAGCCCCAGCATTTT. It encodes CASNPVGQFSNQPQHF.